This note documents a single T cell receptor (beta chain) sequence. Its antigen remains unidentified. Profiling relied on immunoSEQ multiplex PCR, and the TCRdb table lists in-frame clones only, not all of them. The repertoire has 150,000 to 200,000 clones, more than 75% of them found once; the top ten carry 25% to 30%. The CDR3 is 11 residues long. Germline loops: CDR1 MDHEN, CDR2 SYDVKM. Trimming stripped 3 bases from V and 4 bases from J, with 3 bases between. The data were taken from a study of T cell responses to AZD1222 COVID-19 vaccine. Overall study findings and caveats: Clonal diversity was possibly underestimated, and the donors were mostly white British, with more females. Among spike-specific TCRs, nearly half reportedly target unmutated variant regions. At study baseline, merely several AZD1222 recipients were seropositive.

This TCR derives from an adult who received the AZD1222 COVID-19 vaccine. The sample was peripheral blood, taken 28 days after the second AZD1222 dose. This chain joins TRBV28 and TRBJ2-5; D is ambiguous. The CDR3 DNA reads TGTGCCAGCAGTTTCAGAGAGACCCAGTACTTC. This translates into CASSFRETQYF.